Sequencing of this T cell receptor beta chain was carried out in a study of T cell repertoires in cytomegalovirus infection. About the study: An indication of both CMV infection and matching HLA type came from public TCR beta signatures. Study results and caveats: There were HLA-C-restricted CMV-specific TCR beta clonotypes dominating the ex vivo response.

Losses at the gene ends were 5 bases for V and 4 bases for J; bases not matched to a gene: 5. Germline V lookup: CDR1 MDHEN, CDR2 SYDVKM. The CDR3 runs 15 residues. Notes on this clonotype: The antigen is not known.

TCRdb analysed the reads with MiXCR anew, one entry per CDR3 protein. The table has approximately 500,000 distinct CDR3 sequences, around a quarter seen once. The TCR was taken from a human donor in good health (CMV status not recorded). Some clones in this sample may be carry-over from other donors' samples. This sequence joins TRBV28 and TRBJ1-6; 7 bases align to TRBD1. The sequencing input was PBMCs. The CDR3 sequence is CASSGGQQYNSPLHF. DNA of the CDR3: TGTGCCAGCAGTGGGGGACAGCAATATAATTCACCCCTCCACTTT.